This paragraph covers one T cell receptor (beta chain) sequence. Germline V gene lookup returns CDR1 SGHTA and CDR2 FQGTGA. CDR3 length equals 15 residues. V was pared by 5 bases and J by 1 base, with 7 bases of the junction left unmatched. This sample is drawn from a study of shared clonotypes between healthy human individuals. Profiling relied on immunoSEQ multiplex PCR, and the TCRdb table lists in-frame clones only, not all of them. The table has approximately 510,000 clones, 75% to 85% seen once. The V and J genes are TRBV7-3 and TRBJ2-7; TRBD1 matches at 8 bases. The sequencing input was PBMCs. The TCR comes from a woman in her thirties or forties in good health. Some clones in this sample may be carry-over from other donors' samples. CDR3 DNA sequence: TGTGCCAGCAGCCCGACAGGGGTTAATTCCTACGAGCAGTACTTC. The encoded protein is CASSPTGVNSYEQYF.